Listed here are 17 T cell receptor beta chains from one sample, sequenced in a study of blood T cells in healthy people across ages. It was with a sample-barcoded 5' primer and a J-beta primer mix that a second PCR of roughly 7 to 12 cycles was run. TCRdb re-called the 5' RACE reads through MiXCR, storing one row per CDR3 protein. The table lists roughly 1.5 million distinct CDR3 sequences, roughly 43% of them singletons. Sample: blood. The receptors derive from a woman younger than 30 in good health.

The chain couples TRBV29-1 to TRBJ2-1; TRBD2 might be the D (5 bases). This CDR3 comprises 14 residues. Germline lookup yields CDR1 SQVTM and CDR2 ANQGSEA. V gave up 7 bases and J gave up 6 bases, with 19 bases separating them. The CDR3 DNA reads as TGCAGCGCCGGAGGCGTGTCCCCGGGCAATGAGCAGTTCTTC. It codes for CSAGGVSPGNEQFF.

This clonotype has more than one count but fewer than ten. The chain links TRBV27 to TRBJ2-7; tentative D call: TRBD2 (5 bases). Trimming pared 2 bases from V and 6 bases from J, leaving 17 bases between. The CDR3 covers 15 residues. Looked up from germline, CDR1 is MNHEY and CDR2 is SMNVEV (reference sequence). The CDR3 reads CASSLEAGPVREQYF. The CDR3, as DNA: TGTGCCAGCAGTTTAGAGGCGGGCCCGGTGCGCGAGCAGTACTTC.

This clonotype was seen a few times. The V gene is TRBV3-1, the J gene TRBJ2-3, with D maybe TRBD2 (6 bases). V lost 2 bases, J lost 2 bases, and 11 bases lay in between. Germline loops: CDR1 LGHDT, CDR2 YNNKEL (reference sequence). This CDR3 is built from 15 residues. The CDR3 reads CASSQSGGYTDTQYF. CDR3 sequence (DNA): TGTGCCAGCAGCCAATCCGGGGGTTACACAGATACGCAGTATTTT.

The sample holds a few counts of this clonotype. J is TRBJ2-5 and V is TRBV21-1; the DNA was not compared with TRBD2, the D call given in the table. TRBV21-1 is assigned pseudogene status. This CDR3 has 18 amino acids. The CDR3 sequence is CASSNCSSGRGFQETQYF. For the CDR3, the DNA is TGTGCCAGCAGCAACTGTTCTAGCGGGAGGGGCTTCCAAGAGACCCAGTACTTC.

The chain joins TRBV7-2 to TRBJ2-3; the D gene is possibly TRBD2 (5 bases). CDR3 length equals 18 residues. V lost 0 bases, J lost 1 base, and 17 bases lay in between. Germline assignment: CDR1 SGHTA and CDR2 FQGNSA. The DNA for the CDR3 is TGTGCCAGCAGCTTAGCAGGGCGGACGGGGTTGGGCACAGATACGCAGTATTTT. Residues: CASSLAGRTGLGTDTQYF.

This chain connects TRBV6-4 to TRBJ2-7; D call uncertain. Germline V gene sequence: CDR1 MRHNA, CDR2 SNTAGT. Trimming stripped 9 bases from V and 0 bases from J, with 18 bases between. The CDR3 sequence is 15 residues long. The CDR3 loop is CASFNQRWSSYEQYF. CDR3 DNA: TGTGCCAGTTTTAACCAAAGGTGGAGCTCCTACGAGCAGTACTTC.

This clonotype has more than one count but fewer than ten. The J gene is TRBJ2-5, the V gene TRBV15; D is ambiguous. From germline, CDR1 is LNHNV and CDR2 YYDKDF (reference sequence). This CDR3 has 13 residues. The ends were cut back, 7 bases at V and 0 bases at J, with 9 bases in the middle. This CDR3 reads CATTRTDQETQYF. In DNA, the CDR3 is TGTGCCACCACTCGTACGGACCAAGAGACCCAGTACTTC.

This chain uses TRBV6-2 or TRBV6-3 with TRBJ2-5, with D possibly matching TRBD1 (5 bases). Judging by the DNA end, TRBJ2-7 fits better; the J call may be wrong. Germline loops: CDR1 MNHEY, CDR2 SVGEGT. The CDR3 contains 12 residues. CDR3 bases: TGTGCCAGCAGCGGAAACAGGTACGAGCAGTACTTC. Translating it yields CASSGNRYEQYF.

This chain connects TRBV15 to TRBJ2-2; D unclear. V shed 0 bases and J shed 5 bases, with 10 bases lying between them. The germline gives CDR1 LNHNV, CDR2 YYDKDF (reference sequence). CDR3 length: 15 residues. CDR3 DNA sequence: TGTGCCACCAGCAGAGATCTGAGCAGTACCGGGGAGCTGTTTTTT. This codes for CATSRDLSSTGELFF. Full variable domain (remainder filled in from reference TRBV15 and TRBJ2-2): DAMVIQNPRYQVTQFGKPVTLSCSQTLNHNVMYWYQQKSSQAPKLLFHYYDKDFNNEADTPDNFQSRRPNTSFCFLDIRSPGLGDTAMYLCATSRDLSSTGELFFGEGSRLTVL.

The rearrangement joins TRBV28 to TRBJ1-6; the D gene is possibly TRBD1 (5 bases). Germline V CDR1 and CDR2: MDHEN, SYDVKM. With 6 bases removed from V and 1 base from J, the gap between germline ends came to 16 bases. The CDR3 is 17 residues long. CDR3 loop: CASSRPQGRSYNSPLHF. In DNA form, the CDR3 reads TGTGCCAGCAGCCGGCCGCAGGGCCGTTCCTATAATTCACCCCTCCACTTT.

This chain uses TRBV2 with TRBJ2-7; the match to TRBD2 covers 7 bases. The last part of the DNA fits TRBJ2-5 better; the J call may be wrong. CDR1 is SNHLY and CDR2 is FYNNEI in the germline V gene. This CDR3 has 15 amino acids. DNA for the CDR3: TGTGCCAGCCACCTCTCCCGAGCGGGGCAAGAGACCCAGTACTTC. Residues: CASHLSRAGQETQYF.

This chain uses TRBV6-2 or TRBV6-3 with TRBJ2-7; the D gene could be TRBD1 or TRBD2 (5 bases each). Trimming removed 5 bases from V and 7 bases from J, with 18 bases in between. CDR3 length equals 14 residues. The V gene's germline CDR1 is MNHEY and CDR2 SVGEGT. The CDR3 coding sequence is TGTGCCAGCAGTCTTGGGGGATTTTTCGATGAGCAGTACTTC. Translated: CASSLGGFFDEQYF.

This clonotype was detected a few times. This sequence joins TRBV4-3 and TRBJ2-1, with unresolved D. V was clipped by 1 base and J by 11 bases, with 12 bases between them. Looked up from germline, CDR1 is LGHNA and CDR2 is YSLEER. The CDR3 spans 13 residues. The CDR3 region has the DNA TGCGCCAGCAGCCAAGGCACCCTAGGACAGCAGTTCTTC. It is translated as CASSQGTLGQQFF.

Regarding this clonotype: The junction and the germline gene differ at one end; a read error may be behind it. In DNA form, the CDR3 reads TGTACCAGCAGCCAGGATCTTGGCGGGGGCACAGATACGCAGTATTTT. Translation: CTSSQDLGGGTDTQYF. The V call is TRBV14, the J call TRBJ2-3; D may be TRBD2 (6 bases). CDR3 size: 16 residues. CDR1 is SGHDN, CDR2 FVKESK, per germline.

The chain joins TRBV7-9 to TRBJ1-2; TRBD1 matches 8 bases. The germline gives CDR1 SEHNR, CDR2 FQNEAQ (reference sequence). Trimming took 3 bases from V and 4 from J; bases not matched to a gene: 4. The CDR3 consists of 14 residues. Written as DNA, the CDR3 is TGTGCCAGCAGCTTCTGGACAGGGCCCTATGGCTACACCTTC. Its protein is CASSFWTGPYGYTF.

This chain connects TRBV12-3 or TRBV12-4 to TRBJ1-4; no reliable D call. The CDR3 has 13 amino acids. V gave up 8 bases and J gave up 7 bases, with 14 bases separating them. The CDR3 here is CASWTPSLEKLFF. The CDR3 DNA sequence: TGTGCCAGCTGGACCCCGAGCCTTGAAAAACTGTTTTTT.

There are many counts of this clonotype. The chain links TRBV5-1 to TRBJ1-3, with D tentatively TRBD1 (5 bases). The CDR3 is 15 residues long. Germline lookup yields CDR1 SGHRS and CDR2 YFSETQ. Trimming left V 3 bases short and J 0 bases short, with 10 bases between. In DNA form, the CDR3 reads TGCGCCAGCAGCTCCGGGGGAAACTCTGGAAACACCATATATTTT. It encodes CASSSGGNSGNTIYF.